Listed here are 11 T cell receptor beta chains from one sample, sequenced in a study of vaccination and CD4 T cells after COVID-19. At the Johns Hopkins FTIC core, DNA taken from cultured CD4+ T cells was sequenced by way of the Oncomine TCR Beta short-read assay. TCRdb called the PCR reads again in MiXCR, with one record for every CDR3 protein. The sample consists of about 17,000 distinct CDR3 sequences, under 80% of them appearing once. The treatment was: 10-day PBMC culture with coronavirus spike peptide pools or control peptides (ViraFEST assay). Their recognized antigens are unknown. Sequences were obtained from CD4+ T cells from blood, cultured in vitro. The receptor source for this set is a human donor who had recovered from COVID-19.

This clonotype was seen just once. V gene TRBV9 combines with J gene TRBJ2-1; D is perhaps TRBD1 (6 bases). Trimming stripped 4 bases from V and 5 bases from J, with 13 bases between. Germline V gene data show CDR1 as SGDLS and CDR2 as YYNGEE. This CDR3 is 14 amino acids long. Here the CDR3 DNA reads TGTGCCAGCAGCTTCCACAGGGACGACAATGAGCAGTTCTTC. Translating gives CASSFHRDDNEQFF.

This clonotype was detected a few times. The gene calls are TRBV7-3 and TRBJ1-2; TRBD1 agrees at 8 bases. Germline-derived CDR1 and CDR2 are SGHTA and FQGTGA. The CDR3 consists of 13 residues. Losses at the gene ends were 5 bases for V and 8 bases for J; bases not matched to a gene: 7. The DNA for the CDR3 is TGTGCCAGCAGCCCCCGACAGGGGCAAGGCTACACCTTC. Encoded protein: CASSPRQGQGYTF.

The DNA of the CDR3 is TGTGCCAGTAGTATAGTAGGCCAGGAGTCACCCCTCCACTTT. This translates into CASSIVGQESPLHF. The chain has TRBV19 and TRBJ1-6; D is unresolved. This CDR3 has 14 amino acids. V gave up 1 base and J gave up 10 bases, with 11 bases separating them. CDR1 is LNHDA and CDR2 is SQIVND in the germline V gene (reference sequence). The entire variable domain, with the rest obtained from reference TRBV19 and TRBJ1-6, is as follows: DGGITQSPKYLFRKEGQNVTLSCEQNLNHDAMYWYRQDPGQGLRLIYYSQIVNDFQKGDIAEGYSVSREKKESFPLTVTSAQKNPTAFYLCASSIVGQESPLHFGNGTRLTVT.

V and J are TRBV7-8 and TRBJ1-4; perhaps TRBD1 as D (6 bases). Germline V lookup: CDR1 SGHVS, CDR2 FQNEAQ. Trimming stripped 11 bases from V and 4 bases from J, with 11 bases between. The CDR3 extends over 12 amino acids. CDR3 coding DNA: TGTGCCGCGGGGGGGCGTAATGAAAAACTGTTTTTT. Amino acids: CAAGGRNEKLFF.

V gene TRBV12-3 or TRBV12-4 combines with J gene TRBJ1-2; D not certain. Trimming removed 1 base at V and 7 bases at J, with 7 bases between. CDR3 length equals 12 residues. The CDR3 DNA reads as TGTGCCAGCAGTTTAGGAGAAGGTGGCTACACCTTC. It codes for CASSLGEGGYTF.

This sequence joins TRBV27 and TRBJ2-3; D remains ambiguous. The CDR3 loop spans 16 amino acids. The V end was cut by 5 bases, the J end by 6 bases, with 21 bases between. Germline V gives CDR1 MNHEY, CDR2 SMNVEV (reference sequence). CDR3 loop: CASSNPLMGKPDTQYF. The DNA for the CDR3 is TGTGCCAGCAGTAATCCTTTGATGGGCAAGCCGGATACGCAGTATTTT.

The genes are TRBV19 and TRBJ1-5, with a weak D call TRBD1 (5 bases). The CDR3 totals 14 residues. Trimming pared 3 bases from V and 5 bases from J, leaving 11 bases between. The germline gives CDR1 LNHDA, CDR2 SQIVND (reference sequence). This CDR3 is CASSIPREDQPQHF. Here the CDR3 DNA reads TGTGCCAGTAGTATCCCCAGGGAAGATCAGCCCCAGCATTTT.

The chain uses TRBV2 and TRBJ1-3; D is undetermined. This CDR3 comprises 14 residues. Germline-derived CDR1 and CDR2 are SNHLY and FYNNEI. Trimming removed 1 base at V and 4 bases at J, with 8 bases between. In nucleotides, the CDR3 is TGTGCCAGCAGTGAAGGACTTTTGGGAAACACCATATATTTT. It encodes CASSEGLLGNTIYF.

This clonotype was seen more than once but under ten times. The rearrangement uses TRBV11-3 and TRBJ2-7; D is uncertain. Germline V gene data show CDR1 as SGHNT and CDR2 as YENEEA. The CDR3 runs to 15 residues. The V gene lost 5 bases and the J gene lost 3 bases, with 17 bases spanning the gap. The CDR3 spells CASSPPSEKGYEQYF. CDR3 sequence (DNA): TGTGCCAGCAGCCCCCCCTCGGAGAAGGGCTACGAGCAGTACTTC.

V and J are TRBV5-4 and TRBJ1-5, with a weak D call TRBD1 (5 bases). V was clipped by 7 bases and J by 7 bases, with 15 bases between them. This CDR3 has 13 amino acids. Germline lookup yields CDR1 SGHNT and CDR2 YYREEE (reference sequence). The CDR3 region is CASSAGRDQPQHF. The CDR3 nucleotides are TGTGCCAGCTCGGCAGGGCGGGACCAGCCCCAGCATTTT.

The chain employs TRBV20-1 and TRBJ2-7; TRBD1 might be the D (5 bases). V was trimmed by 3 bases and J by 0 bases, leaving 12 bases between them. Germline CDR1 reads DFQATT; CDR2 reads SNEGSKA (reference sequence). The CDR3 runs 14 residues. CDR3 coding DNA: TGCAGTGCTAGTCCCAGTGGGGCCTCCTACGAGCAGTACTTC. This translates into CSASPSGASYEQYF.